The 25 T cell receptor beta chains below were found in one sample sequenced in a study of early stage breast cancer tumors. The protocol was immunoSEQ multiplex PCR, while the TCRdb copy is restricted to in-frame clones and leaves out a portion. This sample has about 69,000 clones, with around 80% found just once. The source material was blood. The receptors were gathered from a person aged 40-50 years with breast cancer.

The V call is TRBV2, the J call TRBJ1-1, with D perhaps TRBD1 (5 bases). Germline values: CDR1 SNHLY, CDR2 FYNNEI. V lost 7 bases to trimming and J lost 3 bases, with 15 bases between them. The CDR3 is 14 residues long. Here the CDR3 DNA reads TGTGCCAGCACCCTTACGGGGACGGACACTGAAGCTTTCTTT. It encodes CASTLTGTDTEAFF.

The V and J genes are TRBV9 and TRBJ2-1; 15 bases line up with TRBD2. This CDR3 is 16 amino acids long. Germline V CDR1 and CDR2: SGDLS, YYNGEE. With V trimmed by 4 bases and J by 10 bases, 9 bases remained unmatched. CDR3 amino acids: CASSTRTSGRAGEQFF. The CDR3 DNA sequence: TGTGCCAGCAGCACCCGGACTAGCGGGAGGGCCGGGGAGCAGTTCTTC.

The chain combines TRBV5-4 with TRBJ1-2; no definite D call. V was trimmed by 0 bases and J by 3 bases, leaving 6 bases between them. Germline CDR1 reads SGHNT; CDR2 reads YYREEE (reference sequence). This CDR3 is built from 13 residues. In nucleotides, the CDR3 is TGTGCCAGCAGCTTGGGGGAGGACTATGGCTACACCTTC. It translates to CASSLGEDYGYTF. Drawing the rest from reference TRBV5-4 and TRBJ1-2, the complete variable domain is ETGVTQSPTHLIKTRGQQVTLRCSSQSGHNTVSWYQQALGQGPQFIFQYYREEENGRGNFPPRFSGLQFPNYSSELNVNALELDDSALYLCASSLGEDYGYTFGSGTRLTVV.

The chain is built from TRBV19 and TRBJ2-1, with 7 positions matching TRBD2. The germline V gene has CDR1 LNHDA and CDR2 SQIVND (reference sequence). The CDR3 is 17 residues long. Trimming at V came to 3 bases and at J to 1 base, leaving 9 bases not matched to a gene. The CDR3 DNA reads as TGTGCCAGTAGTATTAAGGGAGGGTGGGTATCCTACAATGAGCAGTTCTTC. This gives the protein CASSIKGGWVSYNEQFF.

The genes are TRBV28 and TRBJ2-1; 15 nucleotides agree with TRBD2. V gave up 6 bases and J gave up 13 bases; unmatched junction bases: 7. The germline CDR1 and CDR2 sequences are MDHEN and SYDVKM. This CDR3 spans 14 amino acids. CDR3 nucleotide sequence: TGTGCCAGCAGCGGGACTAGCGGGAGGAGCTTTCAGTTCTTC. Protein sequence: CASSGTSGRSFQFF.

J is TRBJ2-3 and V is TRBV5-1; 12 bases are shared with TRBD2. Unmatched junction bases numbered 2, after V lost 0 bases and J lost 0 bases. CDR1 SGHRS and CDR2 YFSETQ come from the germline V gene. CDR3 length: 17 residues. DNA of the CDR3: TGCGCCAGCAGCTTGGGCGGACTAGCGGGGAGCACAGATACGCAGTATTTT. This gives the protein CASSLGGLAGSTDTQYF.

The chain employs TRBV27 and TRBJ2-3; 10 nucleotides match TRBD2. CDR3 length: 15 residues. V shed 9 bases and J 2 bases; nucleotides not matched to a gene: 8. CDR1 is MNHEY, CDR2 SMNVEV, per germline (reference sequence). The CDR3 region is CASTGLASTTDTQYF. DNA of the CDR3: TGTGCCAGTACGGGACTAGCGTCAACCACAGATACGCAGTATTTT.

In its sample, this clone was seen once. V usage is TRBV19 and J usage is TRBJ1-5; 10 bases fit TRBD1. Germline assignment: CDR1 LNHDA and CDR2 SQIVND (reference sequence). J was trimmed by 4 bases and V by 9 bases; bases with no gene match: 3. CDR3 length: 13 residues. This chain's CDR3 is CASMGQGNQPQHF. CDR3 in DNA: TGTGCCAGCATGGGACAGGGGAATCAGCCCCAGCATTTT.

The chain is built from TRBV7-9 and TRBJ2-2; TRBD2 aligns across 8 bases. There are 15 residues in the CDR3. The germline CDR1 and CDR2 sequences are SEHNR and FQNEAQ (reference sequence). With V trimmed by 3 bases and J by 1 base, 1 base remained unmatched. The CDR3 region has the DNA TGTGCCAGCAGCTTTAGCGGGATGAACACCGGGGAGCTGTTTTTT. Translated, it gives CASSFSGMNTGELFF.

This sequence joins TRBV13 and TRBJ2-1; 7 positions match TRBD2. Per germline, CDR1 PRHDT and CDR2 FYEKMQ (reference sequence). J gave up 1 base and V 2 bases, and 2 bases lay outside the gene matches. The CDR3 consists of 15 residues. DNA for the CDR3: TGTGCCAGCAGCTTAAGACTAGCTTCCTACAATGAGCAGTTCTTC. Its protein is CASSLRLASYNEQFF.

The chain links TRBV18 to TRBJ2-2; D possibly corresponds to TRBD1 (6 bases). Trimming stripped 5 bases from V and 7 bases from J, with 17 bases between. The CDR3 has 15 residues. The V gene's germline CDR1 is KGHSH and CDR2 LQKENI. CDR3: CASSSPGTRGGELFF. CDR3 nucleotides: TGTGCCAGCTCAAGTCCCGGGACAAGGGGCGGGGAGCTGTTTTTT.

The chain joins TRBV19 to TRBJ1-2; no definite D call. Deletions cut 5 bases from V and 3 bases from J, with 10 bases between. The CDR3 is 13 amino acids. Germline CDR1 is LNHDA and CDR2 is SQIVND (reference sequence). The CDR3 reads CASSVQPDYGYTF. As DNA, the CDR3 is TGTGCCAGTAGTGTCCAGCCTGACTATGGCTACACCTTC.

The V and J genes are TRBV30 and TRBJ2-5, with D possibly being TRBD1 or TRBD2 (5 bases each). With 2 bases removed from V and 4 bases from J, the gap between germline ends came to 23 bases. The CDR3 contains 17 residues. The V gene's germline CDR1 is GTSNPN and CDR2 SVGIG (reference sequence). For the CDR3, the DNA is TGTGCCTGGAGTCCTCTTCCTTGGGACCTGGGGCGAGAGACCCAGTACTTC. The encoded protein is CAWSPLPWDLGRETQYF.

The V gene is TRBV5-1, the J gene TRBJ2-7; D is possibly TRBD1 (6 bases). V was cut by 4 bases and J by 7 bases, with 9 bases left in between. The CDR3 contains 11 residues. CDR1 is SGHRS and CDR2 is YFSETQ in the germline V gene. This CDR3 is CASSAGTEQYF. The CDR3 nucleotides are TGCGCCAGCAGCGCCGGGACAGAGCAGTACTTC.

V usage is TRBV6-1 and J usage is TRBJ2-7, with a possible D match to TRBD2 (5 bases). The CDR3 is made up of 15 amino acids. The V end lost 2 bases, the J end lost 3 bases, and 14 bases lay between the germline ends. Germline V gene lookup returns CDR1 MNHNS and CDR2 SASEGT. CDR3 region: CASSERLAENYEQYF. DNA for the CDR3: TGTGCCAGCAGTGAACGGCTAGCTGAGAACTACGAGCAGTACTTC.

The V gene is TRBV29-1, the J gene TRBJ2-5, with D unclear. Trimming left V 1 base short and J 6 bases short, with 15 bases between. The CDR3 extends over 14 amino acids. In germline, CDR1 is SQVTM, CDR2 ANQGSEA. DNA of the CDR3: TGCAGCGTTGAAGGCCCCGACAAAGGAAAGACCCAGTACTTC. This sequence encodes CSVEGPDKGKTQYF.

The chain is built from TRBV5-6 and TRBJ1-1; the D gene is possibly TRBD1 (5 bases). Trimming took off 3 bases at V and 3 bases at J, with 18 bases between the two ends. Per germline, CDR1 SGHDT and CDR2 YYEEEE. This CDR3 spans 16 amino acids. The CDR3 bases are TGTGCCAGCAGCTCTCACCGTGGGGGGTGGGACACTGAAGCTTTCTTT. Translating it yields CASSSHRGGWDTEAFF.

This clone was seen just once. The chain carries TRBV29-1 and TRBJ1-1, with D maybe TRBD1 (5 bases). Germline loops: CDR1 SQVTM, CDR2 ANQGSEA. The CDR3 contains 12 residues. The ends were cut back, 2 bases at V and 3 bases at J, with 7 bases in the middle. The CDR3 is CSVERGYTEAFF. CDR3 DNA sequence: TGCAGCGTTGAAAGGGGTTACACTGAAGCTTTCTTT.

This chain links TRBV19 with TRBJ2-3; TRBD1 is a possible D gene (5 bases). The CDR3 consists of 16 residues. Germline V gene lookup returns CDR1 LNHDA and CDR2 SQIVND (reference sequence). V shed 5 bases and J shed 2 bases, with 17 bases lying between them. The CDR3 region is CASSSAGSRDTDTQYF. CDR3 nucleotide sequence: TGTGCCAGTAGTTCTGCCGGGTCCAGGGACACAGATACGCAGTATTTT.

J is TRBJ1-1 and V is TRBV9; D is undetermined. Trimming took off 0 bases at V and 2 bases at J, with 8 bases between the two ends. Per germline, CDR1 SGDLS and CDR2 YYNGEE. CDR3 length equals 14 residues. The CDR3: CASSVDIVNTEAFF. In DNA form, the CDR3 reads TGTGCCAGCAGCGTAGATATCGTAAACACTGAAGCTTTCTTT.

The chain combines TRBV11-2 with TRBJ2-5; a weak D match, TRBD1 (6 bases). The CDR3 is 15 amino acids. Germline V lookup: CDR1 SGHAT, CDR2 FQNNGV. V lost 4 bases and J 1 base, leaving 13 bases between the germline ends. CDR3 loop: CASSSNRAPQETQYF. The CDR3 region has the DNA TGTGCCAGCAGCTCAAACAGGGCCCCCCAAGAGACCCAGTACTTC.

V usage is TRBV13 and J usage is TRBJ1-2, with 7 positions matching TRBD1. CDR1 PRHDT and CDR2 FYEKMQ come from the germline V gene (reference sequence). The CDR3 runs 14 residues. V shed 4 bases, J shed 6 bases, and the junction held 8 bases outside the gene matches. This CDR3 is CASSSLTGNNGYTF. CDR3 bases: TGTGCCAGCAGCTCCTTGACAGGGAATAATGGCTACACCTTC.

The count of this clone is one. The chain has TRBV7-9 and TRBJ2-7, with no clear D. Per germline, CDR1 SEHNR and CDR2 FQNEAQ (reference sequence). The CDR3 is 12 amino acids. Trimming pared 5 bases from V and 3 bases from J, leaving 8 bases between. The CDR3 protein is CASSVAYYEQYF. CDR3 sequence (DNA): TGTGCCAGCAGCGTCGCCTACTACGAGCAGTACTTC.

The chain combines TRBV7-9 with TRBJ2-7; maybe TRBD2 (5 bases). The CDR3 runs to 14 residues. V was cut by 1 base and J by 6 bases, with 13 bases left in between. Germline CDR1 and CDR2: SEHNR and FQNEAQ (reference sequence). The CDR3 loop is CASSLELPRGEQYF. CDR3 DNA: TGTGCCAGCAGCTTAGAACTCCCCCGGGGCGAGCAGTACTTC.

This chain connects TRBV6-5 to TRBJ2-7; possibly TRBD1 for D (5 bases). V dropped 0 bases and J dropped 0 bases, with 6 bases sitting between them. The CDR3 contains 14 residues. Germline V gene data show CDR1 as MNHEY and CDR2 as SVGAGI. As DNA, the CDR3 is TGTGCCAGCAGTTACTCCAGGGTCTCCTACGAGCAGTACTTC. It yields the protein CASSYSRVSYEQYF.